Presented here are 20 T cell receptor beta chains from one specimen sequenced in a study of cytotoxic CD8 clonotypes in ibrutinib-treated CLL. Repertoires were generated with immunoSEQ multiplex PCR, while TCRdb's copy carries only in-frame clones and drops some. The table has 130,000 to 150,000 clones, roughly 90% seen once; the top ten hold 11%. The sample was PBMCs, taken after 12 months of ibrutinib treatment. These receptors were taken from a human donor with chronic lymphocytic leukemia.

This chain connects TRBV27 to TRBJ1-5; TRBD1 agrees at 9 bases. V trimming: 6 bases; J trimming: 0 bases; junction bases outside the gene matches: 9. This CDR3 has 17 residues. In germline, CDR1 is MNHEY, CDR2 SMNVEV (reference sequence). In DNA form, the CDR3 reads TGTGCCAGCAGAACAGGGGGCCTTACTCTTAGCAATCAGCCCCAGCATTTT. This translates into CASRTGGLTLSNQPQHF.

The chain carries TRBV5-5 and TRBJ2-1; 9 positions match TRBD1. The V and J ends lost 1 base and 4 bases, in that order; junction bases with no gene match: 3. The CDR3 has 15 amino acids. Germline V CDR1 and CDR2: SGHKS, YYEKEE (reference sequence). The CDR3 region is CASSLKGQGYNEQFF. CDR3 coding DNA: TGTGCCAGCAGCTTGAAGGGACAGGGTTACAATGAGCAGTTCTTC.

The chain has TRBV27 and TRBJ1-1; D is perhaps TRBD1 (5 bases). CDR1 is MNHEY and CDR2 is SMNVEV in the germline V gene (reference sequence). This CDR3 is 17 amino acids long. V was pared by 2 bases and J by 8 bases, with 24 bases between. CDR3 amino acids: CASSLKYPGQSLLEAFF. CDR3 DNA: TGTGCCAGCAGTTTAAAGTACCCCGGACAAAGCCTCCTAGAAGCTTTCTTT.

This chain connects TRBV11-2 to TRBJ1-1; 8 nucleotides align to TRBD1. Looked up from germline, CDR1 is SGHAT and CDR2 is FQNNGV. The CDR3 runs 12 residues. V was clipped by 5 bases and J by 10 bases; unmatched bases: 6. The CDR3 reads CASSQGQGRAFF. The CDR3, as DNA: TGTGCCAGCAGCCAAGGACAGGGTAGAGCTTTCTTT.

This chain links TRBV28 with TRBJ2-7, with D perhaps TRBD1 (6 bases). Per germline, CDR1 MDHEN and CDR2 SYDVKM. Trimming shortened V by 4 bases and J by 5 bases, and 18 bases separated the two germline ends. The CDR3 totals 15 residues. The CDR3 spells CASSSNPDSTHEQYF. The CDR3 coding sequence is TGTGCCAGCAGTTCGAACCCGGACAGCACTCACGAGCAGTACTTC.

V and J are TRBV9 and TRBJ2-1; D possibly uses TRBD1 or TRBD2 (5 bases each). Trimming cost V 0 bases and J 7 bases, with 17 bases left between them. Germline loops: CDR1 SGDLS, CDR2 YYNGEE. The CDR3 extends over 16 amino acids. CDR3 in DNA: TGTGCCAGCAGCGTAGATAGAGGGACCCCTTGGAATGAGCAGTTCTTC. Its translation: CASSVDRGTPWNEQFF.

Concerning this clone itself: Other DNA variants within this sample encode the same CDR3. V is TRBV6-5 and J is TRBJ1-5; no clear D. The CDR3 extends over 15 amino acids. CDR1 MNHEY and CDR2 SVGAGI come from the germline V gene. V lost 5 bases to trimming and J lost 3 bases, with 14 bases between them. The DNA for the CDR3 is TGTGCCAGCAGTCGTTACGGTTTCTCCAATCAGCCCCAGCATTTT. Translation: CASSRYGFSNQPQHF.

This clone was recorded once. This rearrangement joins TRBV2 to TRBJ2-7; TRBD1 might be the D (6 bases). The CDR3 runs 17 residues. Germline CDR1 reads SNHLY; CDR2 reads FYNNEI. Trimming shortened V by 3 bases and J by 7 bases, and 25 bases separated the two germline ends. The CDR3 nucleotides read TGTGCCAGCAGTGACCGCCGGGACACCTTCCTATTGGGGGAGCAGTACTTC. This translates into CASSDRRDTFLLGEQYF.

The chain has TRBV27 and TRBJ2-5; maybe TRBD1 (5 bases). Germline CDR1 and CDR2: MNHEY and SMNVEV (reference sequence). V gave up 6 bases and J gave up 1 base, with 12 bases separating them. This CDR3 spans 14 amino acids. CDR3 sequence (DNA): TGTGCCAGCAGCCAGGACACGAGCCAAGAGACCCAGTACTTC. Translated, it gives CASSQDTSQETQYF.

The chain links TRBV28 to TRBJ2-7; 8 bases match TRBD1. The CDR3 has 15 amino acids. CDR1 and CDR2 (germline): MDHEN, SYDVKM. With 6 bases clipped from V and 9 bases from J, the junction kept 16 bases outside the gene matches. CDR3 in amino acids: CASSLAGGQGVGQYF. CDR3 bases: TGTGCCAGCAGCCTAGCCGGTGGACAGGGAGTCGGGCAGTACTTC. Full variable domain (rest looked up from reference TRBV28 and TRBJ2-7): DVKVTQSSRYLVKRTGEKVFLECVQDMDHENMFWYRQDPGLGLRLIYFSYDVKMKEKGDIPEGYSVSREKKERFSLILESASTNQTSMYLCASSLAGGQGVGQYFGPGTRLTVT.

The rearrangement joins TRBV18 to TRBJ1-3; tentatively, D is TRBD1 (5 bases). V lost 6 bases and J 0 bases, leaving 18 bases between the germline ends. Germline V gene sequence: CDR1 KGHSH, CDR2 LQKENI. This CDR3 is built from 17 residues. The CDR3: CASSHIPPGDSGNTIYF. CDR3 DNA: TGTGCCAGCTCTCACATCCCCCCGGGGGACTCTGGAAACACCATATATTTT. Using reference TRBV18 and TRBJ1-3 for the parts outside the CDR3, the full variable domain is NAGVMQNPRHLVRRRGQEARLRCSPMKGHSHVYWYRQLPEEGLKFMVYLQKENIIDESGMPKERFSAEFPKEGPSILRIQQVVRGDSAAYFCASSHIPPGDSGNTIYFGEGSWLTVV.

V and J are TRBV10-1 and TRBJ2-7, with D possibly matching TRBD1 (6 bases). The germline V gene has CDR1 WNHNN and CDR2 SYGVQD (reference sequence). V was clipped by 2 bases and J by 5 bases, with 10 bases between them. This CDR3 comprises 13 residues. The CDR3 DNA reads as TGCGCCAGCAGTGAGGAGGGGGAACACGAGCAGTACTTC. Protein: CASSEEGEHEQYF.

This clone was seen just once. The chain couples TRBV30 to TRBJ2-5; a possible D gene is TRBD2 (5 bases). This CDR3 has 14 amino acids. V was shortened by 3 bases and J by 4 bases, with 15 bases between the two germline ends. Germline V gives CDR1 GTSNPN, CDR2 SVGIG (reference sequence). The CDR3 here is CAWRKSGAVETQYF. The CDR3 DNA follows: TGTGCCTGGAGAAAGTCCGGAGCGGTAGAGACCCAGTACTTC.

The V gene is TRBV9, the J gene TRBJ2-3; TRBD2 agrees at 9 bases. Germline assignment: CDR1 SGDLS and CDR2 YYNGEE. This CDR3 region has 16 residues. Germline trimming cut 2 bases from V and 2 bases from J; bases unmatched to any gene: 6. The CDR3 sequence is CASSVWAGGVTDTQYF. CDR3 DNA: TGTGCCAGCAGCGTCTGGGCGGGAGGGGTCACAGATACGCAGTATTTT.

The rearrangement joins TRBV6-5 to TRBJ2-1; D may be TRBD1 or TRBD2 (5 bases each). Germline lookup yields CDR1 MNHEY and CDR2 SVGAGI. Trimming removed 2 bases at V and 8 bases at J, with 16 bases between. The CDR3 has 15 residues. CDR3 sequence (DNA): TGTGCCAGCAGTTACGGGCAGGGAGCAGTTGATGAGCAGTTCTTC. It is translated as CASSYGQGAVDEQFF.

The genes are TRBV2 and TRBJ1-2; unclear D gene. CDR3 length: 13 residues. The germline CDR1 and CDR2 sequences are SNHLY and FYNNEI. V was shortened by 7 bases and J by 7 bases, with 16 bases between the two germline ends. CDR3 amino acids: CASTKDIQGGYTF. Here the CDR3 DNA reads TGTGCCAGCACCAAAGACATCCAAGGTGGCTACACCTTC.

This chain joins TRBV6-5 and TRBJ2-2; D gene uncertain. CDR3 length: 14 amino acids. Trimming left V 0 bases short and J 6 bases short, with 8 bases between. Per the germline V gene, CDR1 is MNHEY and CDR2 is SVGAGI. The CDR3 DNA sequence: TGTGCCAGCAGTTACTCTGGAGCCCCCGGGGAGCTGTTTTTT. This codes for CASSYSGAPGELFF.

The chain uses TRBV6-5 and TRBJ2-7; D uncertain. Between the trimmed V and J ends, which lost 6 bases and 3 bases, there was a span of 12 bases. CDR1 and CDR2 (germline): MNHEY, SVGAGI. The length of the CDR3 is 13 residues. This chain's CDR3 is CASRRVGNYEQYF. CDR3 DNA: TGTGCCAGCAGGCGAGTCGGCAACTACGAGCAGTACTTC.

This clone has a handful of counts. Other DNA sequences in the sample encode the same CDR3. CDR3 region: CASSLTDYGYTF. The CDR3 coding sequence is TGTGCCAGCAGTTTGACAGACTATGGCTACACCTTC. The chain joins TRBV28 to TRBJ1-2; a possible D gene is TRBD1 (5 bases). Trimming removed 3 bases at V and 3 bases at J, with 5 bases between. The germline V gene has CDR1 MDHEN and CDR2 SYDVKM. The CDR3 loop spans 12 amino acids.

The CDR3 loop reads CASSLSSEQYF. CDR3 in DNA: TGTGCCAGCAGCTTGTCTTCTGAGCAGTACTTC. This rearrangement joins TRBV5-4 to TRBJ2-7, with D unresolved. Trimming left V 1 base short and J 7 bases short, with 6 bases between. Germline V lookup: CDR1 SGHNT, CDR2 YYREEE (reference sequence). The CDR3 is 11 residues long.